Listed below are T cell receptor beta chains from one sample, sequenced in a study of brain T cells in children with intractable seizures. Profiled with immunoSEQ multiplex PCR; TCRdb holds only in-frame clones, not every one. The data show 110,000 or so clones, approximately 94% seen once. The starting material was peripheral blood, obtained at surgery. The receptors were gathered from a boy under two years old with hemimegalencephaly and intractable seizures. Both conserved end residues are trimmed from each CDR3.

TRBV7-2,ASSRGREKLF
TRBV9,ASSVARDRGSRGYGYT
TRBV6-5,ASSRGMAEQY
TRBV7-2,ASSLGPLLAGGLYEQY
TRBV20-1,SASGGYSGKNIQY
TRBV10-3,AISEVGRTYEQY
TRBV9,ASSGGGGYEQY
TRBV6-5,ASSPGGHIGELF
TRBV28,ASSLGPFGYT
TRBV28,ASGKTISGNTIY
TRBV28,ASSSGTGGYEQY
TRBV3-1/TRBV3-2,ASSHPGTAYGYT
TRBV5-1,ASSLVGRGDTQY
TRBV2,ASSVRSAQPQH
TRBV27,ASSLLEGGGTQY
TRBV5-1,ASSLGAGAQGYT
TRBV11-3,ASSPPLLQETQY
TRBV18,ASSPLTSYEQY
TRBV25-1,ASSEPTFYYEQY
TRBV19,ASSRLAGDEQY
TRBV7-2,ASSLFRGGDYEQY
TRBV10-3,ATQEREGYEQF
TRBV9,ASSPRTSTDTQY
TRBV6-1,ASSVRGSYSGANVLT
TRBV7-3,ASSLGSGNTEAF
TRBV30,AWRGQGNQPQH
TRBV10-3,AISESVPSYEQY
TRBV5-5,ASRSGRNSGANVLT
TRBV5-1,ASSLDPSGDSYEQY
TRBV9,ASSVASIPSGKNEQF
TRBV11-3,ASSSPSPGQVIYEQY
TRBV19,ASSSSQETQY
TRBV27,ASSSTPDRVRGEAF
TRBV28,ASSPGQGPYGYT
TRBV9,ASSVGDRNYQETQY
TRBV28,ASSLIRTEAF
TRBV7-2,ASSPRLESSYEQY
TRBV7-8,ASSWTSGSYNEQF
TRBV19,ASSTRHEQY
TRBV28,ASLTGLYGYT
TRBV19,ASMWGTGPTEAF
TRBV27,ASSLYSRDIQY
TRBV9,ASSVEKGGYT
TRBV15,ATSRVVLGSGSSYEQY
TRBV20-1,SASPHLNTEAF
TRBV20-1,SASRTDYGYT
TRBV29-1,SVEDRGNSLSYEQY
TRBV6-1,ASSEQDFNYGYT
TRBV27,ASSWGPGQANYGYT
TRBV25-1,ASSEPLGFEKLF
TRBV2,ASSAGLAGSRYEQY
TRBV28,ASRHRLLFYNEQF
TRBV7-9,ASSSTTGAPAGF
TRBV11-2,ASSLGTSRGHGYT
TRBV4-2,ASSPDLAKNIQY
TRBV27,ASSYAGHTGELF
TRBV7-9,ASRPPGSANYGYT